Shown below are 18 T cell receptor beta chains from a single sample sequenced in a study of Tregs in tolerant kidney transplant recipients. TCRdb's table, derived via immunoSEQ multiplex PCR, lists solely in-frame clones and lacks some. Of tens of thousands of clones listed, around 93% are singletons. Mixed chimerism was transient after nonmyeloablative marrow transplants from related graft donors. The sequenced sample was CD8+ T cells from blood (PBMCs), obtained 24 months after the transplant. The receptors were sampled from a human patient who received a combined kidney and bone marrow transplant. Some T cells may originate from the graft donor.

The V call is TRBV27, the J call TRBJ1-2, with a weak D call TRBD1 (6 bases). This CDR3 comprises 13 residues. V was cut by 7 bases and J by 4 bases, with 13 bases left in between. Germline V gene sequence: CDR1 MNHEY, CDR2 SMNVEV (reference sequence). The DNA of the CDR3 is TGTGCCAGCACCCAAGGGGGGGGCTATGGCTACACCTTC. Protein: CASTQGGGYGYTF.

The chain uses TRBV9 and TRBJ2-3, with 7 bases fitting TRBD2. CDR1 SGDLS and CDR2 YYNGEE come from the germline V gene. The CDR3 contains 16 residues. Trimming removed 0 bases from V and 3 bases from J; junction bases left unmatched: 7. The CDR3 is CASSVGAGVGTDTQYF. CDR3 coding DNA: TGTGCCAGCAGCGTAGGGGCGGGAGTGGGAACAGATACGCAGTATTTT.

This sequence joins TRBV14 and TRBJ1-1; possibly TRBD1 for D (6 bases). Germline lookup yields CDR1 SGHDN and CDR2 FVKESK. V was clipped by 4 bases and J by 3 bases, with 18 bases between them. CDR3 length equals 16 residues. DNA for the CDR3: TGTGCCAGCAGCCTCTCAAAGGGGAGGGGGGACACTGAAGCTTTCTTT. It specifies CASSLSKGRGDTEAFF.

The rearrangement links TRBV7-6 to TRBJ2-5; the D is unclear. This CDR3 contains 15 residues. Germline values: CDR1 SGHVS, CDR2 FNYEAQ. V was cut by 5 bases and J by 5 bases, with 18 bases left in between. CDR3 amino acids: CASSPPLGPGETQYF. The CDR3 DNA is TGTGCCAGCAGCCCCCCGCTAGGCCCCGGGGAGACCCAGTACTTC.

The chain couples TRBV11-2 to TRBJ2-3, with D unresolved. Germline V gene lookup returns CDR1 SGHAT and CDR2 FQNNGV. The CDR3 is 15 residues long. Trimming took off 2 bases at V and 3 bases at J, with 12 bases between the two ends. The CDR3 sequence is CASSLQARKTDTQYF. The CDR3 region has the DNA TGTGCCAGCAGCTTACAGGCAAGAAAGACAGATACGCAGTATTTT. Full variable domain (missing parts from reference TRBV11-2 and TRBJ2-3): EAGVAQSPRYKIIEKRQSVAFWCNPISGHATLYWYQQILGQGPKLLIQFQNNGVVDDSQLPKDRFSAERLKGVDSTLKIQPAKLEDSAVYLCASSLQARKTDTQYFGPGTRLTVL.

V gene TRBV4-1 combines with J gene TRBJ2-7, with TRBD1 matching over 9 bases. Germline CDR1 reads MGHRA; CDR2 reads YSYEKL. V shed 1 base, J shed 4 bases, and the junction held 5 bases outside the gene matches. The CDR3 extends over 15 amino acids. Here the CDR3 reads CASSQVRDRVYEQYF. In DNA, the CDR3 is TGCGCCAGCAGCCAAGTCCGGGACAGGGTATACGAGCAGTACTTC.

J is TRBJ2-3 and V is TRBV30; TRBD2 is a possible D gene (5 bases). In germline, CDR1 is GTSNPN, CDR2 SVGIG (reference sequence). There are 13 residues in the CDR3. Trimming pared 4 bases from V and 1 base from J, leaving 9 bases between. CDR3 sequence: CAWNSVRTDTQYF. The CDR3 DNA is TGTGCCTGGAATAGCGTTCGCACAGATACGCAGTATTTT.

This chain joins TRBV7-8 and TRBJ2-3, with a tentative D call TRBD1 (5 bases). The CDR3 is made up of 13 amino acids. In germline, CDR1 is SGHVS, CDR2 FQNEAQ. Trimming took off 8 bases at V and 0 bases at J, with 9 bases between the two ends. The CDR3 coding sequence is TGTGCCAGCGGGGCTAGTAGCACAGATACGCAGTATTTT. Protein sequence: CASGASSTDTQYF.

The gene calls are TRBV7-6 and TRBJ2-2, with no clear D. The V and J ends lost 4 bases and 4 bases respectively, with 4 bases between them. The CDR3 has 12 residues. Germline lookup yields CDR1 SGHVS and CDR2 FNYEAQ. CDR3 sequence (DNA): TGTGCCAGCAGCTCATCCACCGGGGAGCTGTTTTTT. It is translated as CASSSSTGELFF.

This chain joins TRBV15 and TRBJ2-7; TRBD1 agrees at 7 bases. This CDR3 comprises 17 residues. V was pared by 3 bases and J by 1 base, with 12 bases of the junction left unmatched. From germline, CDR1 is LNHNV and CDR2 YYDKDF (reference sequence). The CDR3 loop reads CATSSDLRQGWSYEQYF. DNA for the CDR3: TGTGCCACCAGCAGTGATCTCCGACAGGGATGGTCCTACGAGCAGTACTTC.

The chain links TRBV7-9 to TRBJ1-2; the D is unclear. This CDR3 contains 15 residues. Trimming removed 2 bases at V and 5 bases at J, with 15 bases between. Germline V gene lookup returns CDR1 SEHNR and CDR2 FQNEAQ (reference sequence). CDR3 protein: CASSLPEQTLYGYTF. The DNA for the CDR3 is TGTGCCAGCAGCTTACCCGAACAGACCCTATATGGCTACACCTTC.

Concerning this clone itself: This CDR3 is also generated by other DNA sequences in the sample. DNA of the CDR3: TGTGCCAGCAGTTACAGAGGCACAGATACGCAGTATTTT. Protein sequence: CASSYRGTDTQYF. The gene calls are TRBV6-5 and TRBJ2-3; D gene ambiguous. There are 13 residues in the CDR3. CDR1 and CDR2 (germline): MNHEY, SVGAGI. V lost 2 bases and J lost 1, with 4 bases in between.

The CDR3 here is CASSVEESGLAPLGQFF. DNA of the CDR3: TGTGCCAGCAGCGTAGAAGAGTCCGGACTAGCTCCCCTGGGGCAGTTCTTC. The J gene is TRBJ2-1, the V gene TRBV9; the match to TRBD2 covers 8 bases. The ends lost 0 bases at V and 12 bases at J; junction bases unmatched: 17. The CDR3 has 17 amino acids. Germline V lookup: CDR1 SGDLS, CDR2 YYNGEE.

This sequence joins TRBV14 and TRBJ2-7; 11 nucleotides agree with TRBD1. V lost 2 bases, J lost 4 bases, and 4 bases stayed unmatched. The CDR3 is made up of 15 amino acids. CDR1 is SGHDN and CDR2 is FVKESK in the germline V gene. The CDR3 loop reads CASSQWGQGVYEQYF. The DNA of the CDR3 is TGTGCCAGCAGCCAATGGGGACAGGGGGTTTACGAGCAGTACTTC.

The rearrangement joins TRBV4-1 to TRBJ2-5; 10 nucleotides agree with TRBD2. This CDR3 comprises 15 residues. Germline CDR1 MGHRA, CDR2 YSYEKL. The V segment lost 1 base and the J segment 2 bases; nucleotides outside the gene matches: 1. CDR3 in amino acids: CASSQVLAGQETQYF. CDR3 nucleotide sequence: TGCGCCAGCAGCCAAGTACTAGCGGGGCAAGAGACCCAGTACTTC.

Worth noting for this clone: Because it lacks the conserved phenylalanine or tryptophan at the end, this CDR3 is likely a read error. The DNA is omitted, as the CDR3 cannot be located on it reliably, and the CDR3 follows TCRdb's listing. The chain uses TRBV13 and TRBJ2-7; TRBD2, the table's D call, was not compared with the DNA. The length of the CDR3 is 13 amino acids, counting both ends. Germline loops: CDR1 PRHDT, CDR2 FYEKMQ (reference sequence). CDR3 in amino acids: CASSLGRASGTPL.

This rearrangement joins TRBV4-2 to TRBJ1-5; 7 positions agree with TRBD1. CDR1 LGHNA and CDR2 YNFKEQ come from the germline V gene. V gave up 2 bases and J gave up 6 bases; unmatched junction bases: 4. This CDR3 has 14 residues. The CDR3 nucleotides are TGTGCCAGCAGCCAAACGACAGGGATTCAGCCCCAGCATTTT. Translation gives CASSQTTGIQPQHF.

This rearrangement joins TRBV28 to TRBJ1-3; D unclear. This CDR3 is built from 15 residues. Germline CDR1 MDHEN, CDR2 SYDVKM. Deletions cut 3 bases from V and 0 bases from J, with 9 bases between. CDR3 in amino acids: CASSFPGASGNTIYF. DNA for the CDR3: TGTGCCAGCAGTTTTCCGGGAGCCTCTGGAAACACCATATATTTT.